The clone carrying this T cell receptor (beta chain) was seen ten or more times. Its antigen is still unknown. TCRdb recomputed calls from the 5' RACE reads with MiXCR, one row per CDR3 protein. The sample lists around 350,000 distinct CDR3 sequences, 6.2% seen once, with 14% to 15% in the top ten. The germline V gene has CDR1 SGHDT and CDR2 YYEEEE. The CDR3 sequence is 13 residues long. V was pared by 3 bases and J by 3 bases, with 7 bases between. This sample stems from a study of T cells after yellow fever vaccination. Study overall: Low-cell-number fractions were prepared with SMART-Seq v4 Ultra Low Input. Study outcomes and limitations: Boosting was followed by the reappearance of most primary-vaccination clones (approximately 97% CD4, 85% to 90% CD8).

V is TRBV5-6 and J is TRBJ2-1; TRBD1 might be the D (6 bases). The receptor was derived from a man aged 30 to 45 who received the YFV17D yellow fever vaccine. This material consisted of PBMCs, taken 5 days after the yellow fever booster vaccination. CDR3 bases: TGTGCCAGCAGCTCAGGGGACTACAATGAGCAGTTCTTC. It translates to CASSSGDYNEQFF.